What follows describes a single TCR beta chain. Many counts were recorded for this clonotype. Its antigen is currently not known. No base-level quality is on record; no much larger clone is a single base apart. Taken from the germline V gene (reference sequence), the CDR1 and CDR2 loops are GTSNPN and SVGIG. Deletion took 4 bases off V and 5 bases off J, with a span of 15 bases between the germline ends. From cysteine to phenylalanine, the CDR3 is 13 amino acids long. This entry keeps only the CDR3 DNA: 39 bases, framed from base 1. The data were obtained in a study of T cells in Graves' hyperthyroidism and ophthalmopathy (dated by TCRdb to the late 2010s). Turning to the overall study: Peripheral blood samples were taken at the time of initial diagnosis, prior to any treatment. TCR V-J signatures able to tell the groups apart were searched for in a discovery cohort of 100 patients, of whom 43 had Graves' ophthalmopathy and about 60 had stable Graves' hyperthyroidism. Whether ophthalmopathy could be predicted prospectively was tested in an independent validation cohort made up of under 20 hyperthyroidism patients plus 17 patients who later progressed to ophthalmopathy. After blood sampling, hyperthyroidism patients were treated with methimazole at a starting dose of 30 mg daily, and ophthalmopathy patients were treated with high-dose intravenous methylprednisolone. According to the paper, TCR Vbeta CDR3 sequencing was carried out on approximately 140 peripheral blood samples, which came from fewer than 50 ophthalmopathy, around 75 hyperthyroidism and roughly 17 progressor patients. The 100 discovery patients were randomly divided into training and test sets at a 7:3 ratio. In addition, the study compared T-cell repertoires in thyroid tissue and in blood from 6 or 7 Graves' hyperthyroidism patients.

Results and caveats for the whole study, not just this receptor: No statistical method was used to fix the sample size in advance, and group allocation was not hidden from the investigators. Ophthalmopathy was separated from stable hyperthyroidism by a 13 V-J signature model, with approximately 89% sensitivity and about 81% specificity obtained in cross-validation and 80%/75% obtained in testing. During validation, the model predicted progression to ophthalmopathy a median of roughly six months ahead of onset, with just under 71% sensitivity and 72.22% specificity. Most expanded thyroid clonotypes (frequency above 0.001) were also detected in blood, suggesting blood repertoires may reflect thyroid immune responses.

Moderately to severely active disease, a Clinical Activity Score of at least 3, a NOSPECS grade of at least 4, and a duration under 3 months were present in ophthalmopathy patients. The study excluded patients with uncontrolled infections, other autoimmune diseases, pregnancy or lactation. Diagnoses relied on clinical symptoms, serum thyroxine and TRAb, thyroid ultrasound and orbital computed tomography. PBMCs were isolated from about 9.1 ml of fresh peripheral blood by Ficoll-Paque density gradient centrifugation. Trizol reagent was used to extract total RNA, and RNA quality was then checked on an Agilent 2100 Bioanalyzer. Amplification of TCR beta CDR3 regions was carried out from RNA transcripts. The TCR CDR3 was subjected to a first round of RT-PCR using the HTBI primer set and the Qiagen OneStep RT-PCR kit. The libraries were constructed in a second round of multiplex PCR and then size-selected and purified. The libraries were sequenced on an Illumina HiSeq2000 using paired-end 100 bp reads. The study's own analysis went as follows. Raw data were processed with SOAPnuke, discarding reads with adapters, uncalled bases, mean Phred below 15, or no exact constant-primer or identifier match. COPE v1.2.5 was used to merge the high-quality paired reads, and each unique nucleotide sequence was defined as a clonotype. MiTCR v1.1 was used to align clonotypes to the IMGT TRBV, TRBD and TRBJ reference segments. The analysis was restricted to V-J combinations with a frequency above 0.0001, which together covered roughly 99% of the repertoires. The TCS score was defined as F50 (clonal expansion) divided by E x V (chaos), with BLOSUM62-based TCRdist calculated between CDR3 peptides within each V-J. Welch's t-statistics and random forest reduced roughly 540 V-J features to fewer than 15, which were used in a naive Bayes classifier (R e1071). In TCRdb, the public reads were trimmed at Q25 with fastp and aligned with MiXCR, with productive beta chains retained. One record per CDR3 amino acid sequence lists the most common genes and DNA. The V and J calls come from TCRdb's annotation, not from the publication. For this sample there are 500,000 to 550,000 distinct CDR3 sequences; about 20% appear just once. The ten largest clones capture less than 55% of the sample.

The chain couples TRBV30 to TRBJ2-7; there is no confident call for the D gene. The source of this sequence is a man aged 35-49 years with Graves' ophthalmopathy. Sequences were obtained from blood. The bases are TGTGCCTGGAATGGTAGGGCGGCCAACGAGCAGTACTTC. This translates into CAWNGRAANEQYF.